This is a list of T cell receptor beta chains from one sample in a study of T cell changes during pregnancy in multiple sclerosis. Libraries were prepared by immunoSEQ multiplex PCR; TCRdb keeps only in-frame clonotypes and omits some of them. The sample lists 50,000 to 75,000 clones; 90% were seen once. The sample consisted of peripheral blood, taken in the first trimester of pregnancy. The receptor set was obtained from a female donor in good health, enrolled as a control in a pregnancy study. CDR3s include the opening cysteine and the closing phenylalanine or tryptophan. A D gene is named only where the DNA matches it firmly. For some rows the clone size is stated as once, few or many, or as a class when expanded; others skip it.

clone_size	v_call	j_call	d_call	cdr3_aa	cdr3_nt
.	TRBV5-1	TRBJ1-2	TRBD1	CASSLGQGDGYTF	TGCGCCAGCAGCTTGGGACAGGGGGACGGCTACACCTTC
.	TRBV28	TRBJ1-2	TRBD1	CASSPTGTGAGYTF	TGTGCCAGCAGTCCCACCGGGACAGGGGCCGGCTACACCTTC
.	TRBV5-4	TRBJ2-1	.	CASSLASRNNEQFF	TGTGCCAGCAGCTTGGCCTCGCGGAACAATGAGCAGTTCTTC
.	TRBV5-4	TRBJ2-7	TRBD1	CASSLDRGNYEQYF	TGTGCCAGCAGCCTCGACAGGGGAAACTACGAGCAGTACTTC
.	TRBV5-1	TRBJ2-7	.	CASSLEGGRGEQYF	TGCGCCAGCAGCTTGGAGGGGGGGCGAGGGGAGCAGTACTTC
once	TRBV7-2	TRBJ1-1	TRBD1	CASSSRGRGTNTEAFF	TGTGCCAGCAGCTCCCGAGGCAGGGGGACAAACACTGAAGCTTTCTTT
.	TRBV5-1	TRBJ2-5	TRBD2	CASSLGNSGSAETQYF	TGCGCCAGCAGCTTGGGAAATAGCGGGAGCGCAGAGACCCAGTACTTC
.	TRBV5-4	TRBJ2-7	TRBD2	CASSLGSGGRYEQYF	TGTGCCAGCAGCTTAGGGAGCGGGGGAAGGTACGAGCAGTACTTC
.	TRBV7-8	TRBJ2-7	.	CASSLEGDEQYF	TGTGCCAGCAGCTTAGAAGGGGATGAGCAGTACTTC
.	TRBV9	TRBJ2-1	.	CASSVAAGSPNEQFF	TGTGCCAGCAGCGTAGCGGCGGGGTCTCCAAATGAGCAGTTCTTC
once	TRBV5-1	TRBJ1-1	TRBD1	CASSLERTGSTEAFF	TGCGCCAGCAGCTTGGAGCGGACAGGGAGCACTGAAGCTTTCTTT
.	TRBV7-9	TRBJ1-5	.	CASSSSTGINQPQHF	TGTGCCAGCAGCTCCAGTACAGGGATAAATCAGCCCCAGCATTTT
.	TRBV18	TRBJ2-3	.	CASSPLGVDTDTQYF	TGTGCCAGCTCACCCCTCGGGGTGGACACAGATACGCAGTATTTT
few	TRBV6-4	TRBJ2-3	.	CASSVEGTDTQYF	TGTGCCAGCAGTGTTGAGGGCACAGATACGCAGTATTTT
.	TRBV11-2	TRBJ1-2	TRBD1	CASSTYRQGSRGYTF	TGTGCCAGCAGCACGTACCGACAGGGGTCCCGGGGCTACACCTTC
.	TRBV9	TRBJ1-2	.	CASSPYRDYGYTF	TGTGCCAGCAGCCCCTACAGGGACTATGGCTACACCTTC
.	TRBV18	TRBJ1-2	.	CASSPEPSGTNYGYTF	TGTGCCAGCTCACCGGAACCTTCCGGGACTAACTATGGCTACACCTTC
.	TRBV7-8	TRBJ2-7	.	CASSLGVGHTYEQYF	TGTGCCAGCAGCTTAGGGGTGGGACACACCTACGAGCAGTACTTC
.	TRBV2	TRBJ2-5	TRBD2	CASSEGTSQATQYF	TGTGCCAGCAGTGAGGGGACTAGCCAAGCGACCCAGTACTTC
.	TRBV19	TRBJ2-5	TRBD2	CASSIEGLAGAEETQYF	TGTGCCAGTAGTATAGAGGGACTAGCGGGAGCCGAAGAGACCCAGTACTTC
.	TRBV2	TRBJ2-7	TRBD2	CASLRGREGEQYF	TGTGCCAGCCTCCGGGGGAGGGAAGGCGAGCAGTACTTC
.	TRBV5-5	TRBJ1-5	.	CASSLAQGGNNQPQHF	TGTGCCAGCAGCTTGGCCCAGGGAGGGAACAATCAGCCCCAGCATTTT
.	TRBV19	TRBJ2-5	.	CASSIPGQETQYF	TGTGCCAGTAGTATACCGGGGCAAGAGACCCAGTACTTC
.	TRBV4-2	TRBJ1-1	TRBD1	CASTQDRVRTGARNTEAFF	TGTGCCAGCACCCAAGATAGGGTACGGACAGGGGCTCGGAACACTGAAGCTTTCTTT
.	TRBV18	TRBJ1-5	.	CASSPGGVNQPQHF	TGTGCCAGCTCACCGGGGGGGGTTAATCAGCCCCAGCATTTT
.	TRBV29-1	TRBJ1-1	.	CSVGTTRQLPTNTEAFF	TGCAGCGTTGGAACCACCCGACAGCTACCGACGAACACTGAAGCTTTCTTT
.	TRBV5-1	TRBJ2-5	.	CASSWAHAETQYF	TGCGCCAGCAGCTGGGCCCACGCAGAGACCCAGTACTTC
once	TRBV5-1	TRBJ2-7	.	CASSLGRGDYEQYF	TGCGCCAGCAGCTTGGGACGGGGTGACTACGAGCAGTACTTC
few	TRBV6-5	TRBJ1-1	.	CASRRTALEAFF	TGTGCCAGCAGAAGGACAGCGCTAGAAGCTTTCTTT
.	TRBV7-8	TRBJ2-4	.	CASSYGTPTLNIQYF	TGTGCCAGCAGCTATGGGACACCCACCTTAAACATTCAGTACTTC
.	TRBV12-5	TRBJ2-3	TRBD2	CASGPGTSGTYTQYF	TGTGCTAGTGGTCCCGGGACTAGCGGCACATATACGCAGTATTTT
once	TRBV12-5	TRBJ1-2	.	CASGARELLGGYTF	TGTGCTAGTGGTGCCCGGGAGCTATTAGGTGGCTACACCTTC
.	TRBV18	TRBJ2-5	TRBD1	CASSPGSFRTGHQETQYF	TGTGCCAGCTCACCGGGTTCTTTTCGGACAGGCCACCAAGAGACCCAGTACTTC
.	TRBV20-1	TRBJ2-1	.	CSVYGGNEQFF	TGCAGTGTCTATGGGGGGAATGAGCAGTTCTTC
.	TRBV11-2	TRBJ1-2	.	CASSPSTGKGYGYTF	TGTGCCAGCAGCCCAAGTACAGGGAAGGGCTATGGCTACACCTTC
.	TRBV5-1	TRBJ2-7	.	CASSLDRYEQYF	TGCGCCAGCAGCTTGGATCGCTACGAGCAGTACTTC
.	TRBV18	TRBJ2-3	.	CASSPVRAGGTDTQYF	TGTGCCAGCTCACCAGTCAGGGCTGGAGGCACAGATACGCAGTATTTT
.	TRBV4-3	TRBJ1-2	.	CASSQDPGRVYGYTF	TGCGCCAGCAGCCAAGATCCGGGCAGGGTCTATGGCTACACCTTC
.	TRBV9	TRBJ2-7	TRBD2	CASSVAGANAGGGEQYF	TGTGCCAGCAGCGTAGCAGGGGCGAACGCGGGAGGCGGCGAGCAGTACTTC
few	TRBV6-1	TRBJ1-2	TRBD1	CASSLETGGAHGYTF	TGTGCCAGCAGCTTAGAGACAGGGGGCGCGCATGGCTACACCTTC
.	TRBV2	TRBJ2-7	TRBD1	CASRRGQGSEQYF	TGTGCCAGCAGGAGGGGACAGGGGAGCGAGCAGTACTTC
.	TRBV28	TRBJ1-3	.	CASTSPSSGNTIYF	TGTGCCAGCACCTCCCCCTCCTCTGGAAACACCATATATTTT
.	TRBV6-1	TRBJ1-2	.	CASSEQGFDGYTF	TGTGCCAGCAGTGAACAGGGATTCGATGGCTACACCTTC
few	TRBV4-2	TRBJ1-5	.	CASSQDDRQKNQPQHF	TGTGCCAGCAGCCAAGATGACAGACAAAAAAATCAGCCCCAGCATTTT
.	TRBV9	TRBJ2-1	TRBD2	CASSLGTTYNEQFF	TGTGCCAGCAGCCTCGGGACTACCTACAATGAGCAGTTCTTC
.	TRBV30	TRBJ1-2	.	CAWKNIWTAELYGYTF	TGTGCCTGGAAAAATATTTGGACTGCGGAACTCTATGGCTACACCTTC